This T cell receptor beta chain came from a study of graft-versus-host responses after intestinal transplantation. Points on this clone: The antigen is undetermined.

Intraepithelial plus lamina propria lymphocytes were released by processing graft tissue. Findings of the study overall: Individuals who had graft-donor T cell macrochimerism had allografts that showed high graft-versus-host to host-versus-graft clonal ratios. Declines in HvG clones occurring early post-transplant were associated with peak circulating GvH clone levels.

The CDR3 length is 15 residues. With V trimmed by 4 bases and J by 6 bases, 5 bases remained unmatched. Germline V gene data show CDR1 as LGHNA and CDR2 as YSLEER. Profiling relied on immunoSEQ multiplex PCR, and the TCRdb table lists in-frame clones only, not all of them. This table has more than 12,000 clones, 67% appearing once. Material: ileum tissue, obtained just under 700 days after intestinal transplantation. This receptor was identified in a human patient who received an intestinal transplant, so some T cells may come from the graft donor. The rearrangement uses TRBV4-3 and TRBJ2-1; 11 bases map to TRBD1. The CDR3 loop is CASSPDRGPLNEQFF. Here the CDR3 DNA reads TGCGCCAGCAGCCCGGACAGGGGGCCCCTCAATGAGCAGTTCTTC.